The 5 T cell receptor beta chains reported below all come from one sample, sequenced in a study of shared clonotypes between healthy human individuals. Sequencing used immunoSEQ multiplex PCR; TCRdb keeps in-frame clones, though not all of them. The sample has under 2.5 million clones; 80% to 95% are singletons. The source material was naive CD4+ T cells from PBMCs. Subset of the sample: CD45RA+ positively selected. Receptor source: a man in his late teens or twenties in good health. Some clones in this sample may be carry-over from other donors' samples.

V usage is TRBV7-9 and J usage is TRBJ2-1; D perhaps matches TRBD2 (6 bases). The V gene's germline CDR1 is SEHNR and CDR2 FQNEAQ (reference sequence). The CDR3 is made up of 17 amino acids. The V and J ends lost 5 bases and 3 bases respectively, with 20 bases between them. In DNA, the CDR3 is TGTGCCAGCAGCCCCCAGGGCGGGAATAGTATCTACAATGAGCAGTTCTTC. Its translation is CASSPQGGNSIYNEQFF. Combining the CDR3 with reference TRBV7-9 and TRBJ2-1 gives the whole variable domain DTGVSQNPRHKITKRGQNVTFRCDPISEHNRLYWYRQTLGQGPEFLTYFQNEAQLEKSRLLSDRFSAERPKGSFSTLEIQRTEQGDSAMYLCASSPQGGNSIYNEQFFGPGTRLTVL.

DNA for the CDR3: TGTGCCAGCAGCTCGAACGGGAGAGGGTTTAATGAGCAGTTCTTC. This sequence encodes CASSSNGRGFNEQFF. This chain connects TRBV9 to TRBJ2-1; perhaps TRBD2 as D (6 bases). The CDR3 consists of 15 residues. Looked up from germline, CDR1 is SGDLS and CDR2 is YYNGEE. Trimming pared 4 bases from V and 7 bases from J, leaving 18 bases between.

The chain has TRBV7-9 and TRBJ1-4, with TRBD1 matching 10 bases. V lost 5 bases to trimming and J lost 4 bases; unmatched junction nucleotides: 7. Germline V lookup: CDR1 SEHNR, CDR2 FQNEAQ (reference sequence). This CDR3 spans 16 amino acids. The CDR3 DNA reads TGTGCCAGCAGCCGCGACAGGGGGCTGGGTAATGAAAAACTGTTTTTT. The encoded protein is CASSRDRGLGNEKLFF.

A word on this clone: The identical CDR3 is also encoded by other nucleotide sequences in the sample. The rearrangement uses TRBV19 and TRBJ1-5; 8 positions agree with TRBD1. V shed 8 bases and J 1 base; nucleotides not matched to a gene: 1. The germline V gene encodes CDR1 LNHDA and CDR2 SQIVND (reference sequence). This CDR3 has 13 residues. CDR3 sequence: CASRTGSNQPQHF. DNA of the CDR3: TGTGCCAGTCGGACAGGGAGCAATCAGCCCCAGCATTTT.

CDR3 nucleotide sequence: TGTGCCAGCAGCGGACCCCCTGTAGGGTATGAAAAACTGTTTTTT. Protein: CASSGPPVGYEKLFF. V gene TRBV9 combines with J gene TRBJ1-4, with D unresolved. Germline V gene data show CDR1 as SGDLS and CDR2 as YYNGEE. V lost 3 bases, J lost 6 bases, and 15 bases lay in between. CDR3 size: 15 residues.